At least ten counts were recorded for the clone carrying this T cell receptor (beta chain). The V segment lost 5 bases and the J segment 14 bases; nucleotides outside the gene matches: 17. This CDR3 is built from 15 residues. Germline assignment: CDR1 MNHNY and CDR2 SVGAGI (reference sequence). This entry comes from a study of T cells after yellow fever vaccination. TCRdb fed the 5' RACE reads into MiXCR, producing one record per CDR3 protein. Among around 330,000 distinct CDR3 sequences listed, around 3.9% were seen once. The rearrangement uses TRBV6-6 and TRBJ2-3, with 9 nucleotides matching TRBD1. The sample was PBMCs, taken on the day of the yellow fever booster vaccination. This TCR came from a man aged 18 to 30 who received the YFV17D yellow fever vaccine. The CDR3 bases are TGTGCCAGCAGTAACTGGGGACAGGGACCCCCGCTCCTGTATTTT. Translated: CASSNWGQGPPLLYF.